The 30 T cell receptor beta chains in this list originate from one sample, sequenced in a study of blood T cell repertoires in COVID-19. The method was immunoSEQ multiplex PCR; TCRdb's version includes in-frame clones alone and lacks a portion of them. The table includes fewer than 85,000 clones, 75% to 85% detected once. The sequenced sample was peripheral blood. Source of these receptors: a man aged 25-40 years with COVID-19, enrolled during active disease.

The chain carries TRBV5-4 and TRBJ2-2, with 7 nucleotides matching TRBD2. Losses at the gene ends were 3 bases for V and 0 bases for J; bases not matched to a gene: 5. Looked up from germline, CDR1 is SGHNT and CDR2 is YYREEE (reference sequence). The CDR3 runs 16 residues. The DNA of the CDR3 is TGTGCCAGCAGCTGGGGGGGAGGCGCGAACACCGGGGAGCTGTTTTTT. This sequence encodes CASSWGGGANTGELFF.

The CDR3 DNA follows: TGTGCCAGCAGCCAAGGACAGACAGTAGTCTCCTACGAGCAGTACTTC. Protein product: CASSQGQTVVSYEQYF. This chain connects TRBV3-1 (or the pseudogene TRBV3-2) to TRBJ2-7; weak D call: TRBD1 (5 bases). Germline assignment: CDR1 LGHDT and CDR2 YNNKEL (reference sequence). The CDR3 length is 16 residues. The ends were cut back, 1 base at V and 0 bases at J, with 13 bases in the middle.

This clone was detected only a few times. The J gene is TRBJ1-2, the V gene TRBV6-5; D not certain. The CDR3 runs to 14 residues. V shed 6 bases and J shed 8 bases, with 19 bases lying between them. The germline V gene has CDR1 MNHEY and CDR2 SVGAGI. The CDR3, as DNA: TGTGCCAGCAGGTCCAGGCCGCTCGAGGGAGGCTACACCTTC. This translates into CASRSRPLEGGYTF.

This clone was found a few times. The chain carries TRBV6-5 and TRBJ1-2, with 8 bases identical to TRBD1. This CDR3 spans 15 amino acids. Germline V CDR1 and CDR2: MNHEY, SVGAGI. The V and J ends lost 6 bases and 2 bases, in that order; junction bases with no gene match: 8. The CDR3 DNA sequence: TGTGCCAGCAGCTCTCTCGGGACAGGAAACTATGGCTACACCTTC. Translating gives CASSSLGTGNYGYTF.

The J gene is TRBJ2-3, the V gene TRBV7-2; the D gene is possibly TRBD2 (7 bases). The V gene's germline CDR1 is SGHTA and CDR2 FQGNSA. There are 15 residues in the CDR3. The V end lost 11 bases, the J end lost 5 bases, and 23 bases lay between the germline ends. Here the CDR3 DNA reads TGTGCCTCTCGAGGGGGGAGGGGTAAGGGAGATACGCAGTATTTT. Translating gives CASRGGRGKGDTQYF.

The genes are TRBV5-5 and TRBJ1-4, with a weak D call TRBD1 (5 bases). CDR1 and CDR2 (germline): SGHKS, YYEKEE (reference sequence). The V end was cut by 4 bases, the J end by 3 bases, with 10 bases between. The CDR3 is made up of 14 amino acids. CDR3 in amino acids: CASSRGKANEKLFF. The CDR3 nucleotides are TGTGCCAGCAGCCGGGGGAAGGCTAATGAAAAACTGTTTTTT. Complete variable domain (other parts from reference TRBV5-5 and TRBJ1-4): DAGVTQSPTHLIKTRGQQVTLRCSPISGHKSVSWYQQVLGQGPQFIFQYYEKEERGRGNFPDRFSARQFPNYSSELNVNALLLGDSALYLCASSRGKANEKLFFGSGTQLSVL.

This sequence joins TRBV3-1 (or the pseudogene TRBV3-2) and TRBJ1-2, with 9 bases aligning to TRBD1. J gave up 8 bases and V 1 base, and 8 bases lay outside the gene matches. Germline V gene lookup returns CDR1 LGHDT and CDR2 YNNKEL (reference sequence). The CDR3 spans 15 residues. This chain's CDR3 is CASSQGPQGAQGYTF. CDR3 nucleotide sequence: TGTGCCAGCAGCCAAGGCCCACAGGGGGCGCAAGGCTACACCTTC.

The genes are TRBV5-4 and TRBJ2-1, with no clear D. V dropped 2 bases and J dropped 6 bases, with 9 bases sitting between them. The CDR3 length is 13 residues. Per germline, CDR1 SGHNT and CDR2 YYREEE (reference sequence). The CDR3 region has the DNA TGTGCCAGCAGCTTACGAGATCTCAATGAGCAGTTCTTC. Protein product: CASSLRDLNEQFF.

This clone is classed as medium-sized. The V call is TRBV6-4, the J call TRBJ2-2, with TRBD2 matching over 11 bases. Germline CDR1 and CDR2: MRHNA and SNTAGT. Germline trimming cut 0 bases from V and 4 bases from J; bases unmatched to any gene: 1. This CDR3 has 16 amino acids. The CDR3 DNA reads as TGTGCCAGCAGTGACTCTAGCGGGAGGGCCACCGGGGAGCTGTTTTTT. As protein: CASSDSSGRATGELFF.

CDR3 coding DNA: TGCGCCAGCAGTCCGGACAGCTACGAGCAGTACTTC. Protein: CASSPDSYEQYF. The chain joins TRBV10-2 to TRBJ2-7; tentative D call: TRBD1 (6 bases). Germline CDR1 WSHSY, CDR2 SAAADI. The V end was cut by 5 bases, the J end by 3 bases, with 8 bases between. This CDR3 contains 12 residues.

J is TRBJ2-2 and V is TRBV18, with a weak D call TRBD2 (5 bases). CDR3 length equals 14 residues. V lost 3 bases, J lost 5 bases, and 10 bases lay in between. Germline CDR1 reads KGHSH; CDR2 reads LQKENI. CDR3 DNA: TGTGCCAGCTCACCGACCCGAGGGACCGGGGAGCTGTTTTTT. Amino acid sequence: CASSPTRGTGELFF.

The chain joins TRBV7-9 to TRBJ1-5; TRBD1 aligns across 8 bases. Looked up from germline, CDR1 is SEHNR and CDR2 is FQNEAQ (reference sequence). V dropped 2 bases and J dropped 6; count of bases not matched to a gene: 3. CDR3 length equals 14 residues. The CDR3 sequence: CASSLQGASQPQHF. CDR3 nucleotide sequence: TGTGCCAGCAGCTTACAGGGGGCAAGTCAGCCCCAGCATTTT.

The CDR3 DNA follows: TGTGCCAGCAGCCACCTAAATTCACCCCTCCACTTT. This gives the protein CASSHLNSPLHF. V gene TRBV4-2 combines with J gene TRBJ1-6; D not certain. CDR1 is LGHNA and CDR2 is YNFKEQ in the germline V gene. The CDR3 covers 12 residues. V was shortened by 3 bases and J by 7 bases, with 4 bases between the two germline ends.

DNA for the CDR3: TGTGCCAGCAGCTCCCCCCGGGCGGGAACCGCGCAGTACTTC. Amino acids: CASSSPRAGTAQYF. The V call is TRBV2, the J call TRBJ2-7, with D maybe TRBD2 (6 bases). CDR3 size: 14 residues. The germline gives CDR1 SNHLY, CDR2 FYNNEI. V lost 6 bases to trimming and J lost 9 bases, with 21 bases between them.

The rearrangement uses TRBV28 and TRBJ2-6, with D uncertain. This CDR3 spans 14 amino acids. Per the germline V gene, CDR1 is MDHEN and CDR2 is SYDVKM. Trimming cost V 6 bases and J 0 bases, with 6 bases left between them. DNA of the CDR3: TGTGCCAGCAGCCGAGGCTCTGGGGCCAACGTCCTGACTTTC. This gives the protein CASSRGSGANVLTF.

The V and J genes are TRBV28 and TRBJ1-5, with 8 bases aligning to TRBD1. The CDR3 totals 13 residues. Trimming at V came to 5 bases and at J to 8 bases, leaving 5 bases not matched to a gene. Germline V CDR1 and CDR2: MDHEN, SYDVKM. For the CDR3, the DNA is TGTGCCAGCAGTATCAGGGGGCGAAAGCCCCAGCATTTT. Translating it yields CASSIRGRKPQHF.

V and J are TRBV5-1 and TRBJ1-1, with D tentatively TRBD1 (5 bases). V was clipped by 2 bases and J by 2 bases, with 7 bases between them. The CDR3 spans 13 residues. Germline V gene data show CDR1 as SGHRS and CDR2 as YFSETQ. The CDR3 DNA reads TGCGCCAGCAGCTTCCAGGGAAACACTGAAGCTTTCTTT. This sequence encodes CASSFQGNTEAFF.

V is TRBV28 and J is TRBJ1-2; 8 nucleotides line up with TRBD1. CDR1 is MDHEN, CDR2 SYDVKM, per germline. The CDR3 contains 16 residues. With 4 bases clipped from V and 3 bases from J, the junction kept 10 bases outside the gene matches. This chain's CDR3 is CASSSRGRTGYYGYTF. The CDR3 DNA is TGTGCCAGCAGTTCCAGGGGCCGGACAGGGTACTATGGCTACACCTTC.

The V call is TRBV18, the J call TRBJ2-1, with 15 bases aligning to TRBD2. CDR1 and CDR2 from the germline V gene are KGHSH and LQKENI. This CDR3 is built from 16 residues. V lost 2 bases and J lost 7; bases outside the gene matches: 3. The CDR3 bases are TGTGCCAGCTCACCAGGACTAGCGGGAGGGAAGAATGAGCAGTTCTTC. It encodes CASSPGLAGGKNEQFF.

V usage is TRBV27 and J usage is TRBJ2-3, with D unresolved. V was clipped by 2 bases and J by 0 bases, with 6 bases between them. CDR1 is MNHEY, CDR2 SMNVEV, per germline (reference sequence). The CDR3 has 14 amino acids. CDR3 coding DNA: TGTGCCAGCAGTTTACGCACTAGCACAGATACGCAGTATTTT. Its translation is CASSLRTSTDTQYF.

The chain is built from TRBV2 and TRBJ1-1, with 9 bases fitting TRBD1. This CDR3 is built from 14 residues. The trim removed 6 bases at V and 4 bases at J, leaving 6 bases unmatched. CDR1 is SNHLY, CDR2 FYNNEI, per germline. CDR3 protein: CASSLQGAVTEAFF. DNA of the CDR3: TGTGCCAGCAGCTTACAGGGGGCGGTCACTGAAGCTTTCTTT.

The chain has TRBV29-1 and TRBJ2-5; 8 nucleotides match TRBD2. Germline V gene data show CDR1 as SQVTM and CDR2 as ANQGSEA. The junction had 6 bases not matched to a gene; V was cut back by 6 bases and J by 3 bases. The CDR3 consists of 13 residues. This CDR3 is CSVGSGGEETQYF. In DNA form, the CDR3 reads TGCAGCGTGGGAAGCGGGGGAGAAGAGACCCAGTACTTC.

The chain carries TRBV11-2 and TRBJ2-5, with D perhaps matching TRBD2 (6 bases). The ends were cut back, 5 bases at V and 5 bases at J, with 12 bases in the middle. Germline loops: CDR1 SGHAT, CDR2 FQNNGV. This CDR3 spans 13 amino acids. CDR3 loop: CASSKTGGETQYF. CDR3 nucleotides: TGTGCCAGCAGCAAAACTGGGGGGGAGACCCAGTACTTC.

With respect to this clone: The sample holds other DNA sequences that translate to the same CDR3. The chain links TRBV14 to TRBJ1-2, with TRBD1 as a possible D gene (5 bases). Germline assignment: CDR1 SGHDN and CDR2 FVKESK. Trimming removed 2 bases from V and 7 bases from J, with 8 bases in between. The CDR3 length is 12 residues. The CDR3 DNA reads TGTGCCAGCAGCCAAAATCAGGGTGGCTACACCTTC. Protein sequence: CASSQNQGGYTF.

This clone was detected only once. This chain uses TRBV7-2 with TRBJ1-2; possibly TRBD1 for D (6 bases). The length of the CDR3 is 14 residues. Germline assignment: CDR1 SGHTA and CDR2 FQGNSA. V lost 2 bases and J 8 bases, leaving 15 bases between the germline ends. The CDR3 loop reads CASSLPGAVGGYTF. The CDR3 DNA is TGTGCCAGCAGCTTACCAGGGGCCGTGGGGGGCTACACCTTC.

This chain connects TRBV10-1 to TRBJ1-1, with 7 positions matching TRBD1. Germline values: CDR1 WNHNN, CDR2 SYGVQD (reference sequence). The CDR3 covers 13 residues. V dropped 6 bases and J dropped 8; count of bases not matched to a gene: 9. CDR3 sequence reads: CASSPLQGREAFF. Here the CDR3 DNA reads TGCGCCAGCAGCCCCTTACAGGGGCGAGAAGCTTTCTTT.

V usage is TRBV7-9 and J usage is TRBJ2-7; a possible D gene is TRBD2 (6 bases). Trimming stripped 2 bases from V and 5 bases from J, with 19 bases between. CDR3 size: 16 residues. CDR1 is SEHNR and CDR2 is FQNEAQ in the germline V gene (reference sequence). In DNA, the CDR3 is TGTGCCAGCAGCTTAAGGGGCGGGAAAGGGTCTGACGAGCAGTACTTC. It translates to CASSLRGGKGSDEQYF. Full variable domain (rest looked up from reference TRBV7-9 and TRBJ2-7): DTGVSQNPRHKITKRGQNVTFRCDPISEHNRLYWYRQTLGQGPEFLTYFQNEAQLEKSRLLSDRFSAERPKGSFSTLEIQRTEQGDSAMYLCASSLRGGKGSDEQYFGPGTRLTVT.

The CDR3 bases are TGTGCCAGCAGCTTAGCCAGGGAAGGCTACACCTTC. The encoded protein is CASSLAREGYTF. The chain employs TRBV11-2 and TRBJ1-2; TRBD1 might be the D (5 bases). This CDR3 is built from 12 residues. CDR1 is SGHAT and CDR2 is FQNNGV in the germline V gene. The ends were cut back, 1 base at V and 8 bases at J, with 8 bases in the middle.

The chain carries TRBV19 and TRBJ2-1; a possible D gene is TRBD2 (5 bases). Germline-derived CDR1 and CDR2 are LNHDA and SQIVND (reference sequence). The CDR3 length is 15 residues. V was trimmed by 1 base and J by 4 bases, leaving 11 bases between them. CDR3: CASSIGAEAYNEQFF. The CDR3 coding sequence is TGTGCCAGTAGTATAGGAGCGGAGGCTTACAATGAGCAGTTCTTC.

The chain has TRBV10-3 and TRBJ2-2, with TRBD1 identical over 10 bases. Germline lookup yields CDR1 ENHRY and CDR2 SYGVKD. This CDR3 spans 15 amino acids. V shed 5 bases, J shed 5 bases, and the junction held 5 bases outside the gene matches. DNA for the CDR3: TGTGCCATCAGTTGGGACAGGGGAAAAACCGGGGAGCTGTTTTTT. Translating it yields CAISWDRGKTGELFF.